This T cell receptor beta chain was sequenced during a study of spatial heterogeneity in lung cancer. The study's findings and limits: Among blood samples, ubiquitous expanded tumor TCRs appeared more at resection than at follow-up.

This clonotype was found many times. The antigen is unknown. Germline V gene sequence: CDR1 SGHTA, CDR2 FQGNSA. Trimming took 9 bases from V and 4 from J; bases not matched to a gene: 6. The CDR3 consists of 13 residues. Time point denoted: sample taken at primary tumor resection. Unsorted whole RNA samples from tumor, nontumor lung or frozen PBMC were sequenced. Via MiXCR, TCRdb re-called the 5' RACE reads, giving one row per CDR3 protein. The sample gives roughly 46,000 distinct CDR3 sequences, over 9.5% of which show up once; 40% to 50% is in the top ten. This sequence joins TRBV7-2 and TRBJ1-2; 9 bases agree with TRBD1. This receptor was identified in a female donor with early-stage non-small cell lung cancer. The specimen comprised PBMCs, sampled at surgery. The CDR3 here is CASSTGGSYGYTF. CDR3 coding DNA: TGTGCCAGTTCGACAGGGGGAAGCTATGGCTACACCTTC.